This T cell receptor beta chain was profiled in a study of T cell responses to AZD1222 COVID-19 vaccine. Produced via immunoSEQ multiplex PCR; TCRdb's table is partial and in-frame only. Of about 150,000 clones in the sample, approximately 94% were seen once. The sequence came from an adult in good health. The source was peripheral blood, collected on day 0 of AZD1222 vaccination.

As DNA, the CDR3 is TGTGCCAGCAGCTTACCCGTGGCGGGAGGCGGAACCGGGGAGCTGTTTTTT. Residues: CASSLPVAGGGTGELFF. The gene calls are TRBV11-3 and TRBJ2-2, with TRBD2 matching 8 bases. J lost 5 bases, V lost 2 bases, and 10 bases had no gene match. Germline CDR1 reads SGHNT; CDR2 reads YENEEA. This CDR3 contains 17 residues.